Listed here are 31 T cell receptor beta chains from one sample, sequenced in a study of CD8+ T cells in alopecia areata. Regarding treatment: oral pan-JAK inhibitor, 5-10 mg twice daily. Following RNA extraction, reverse transcription yielded cDNA that acted as the sequencing template. The method was immunoSEQ multiplex PCR; TCRdb's version includes in-frame clones alone and lacks a portion of them. Here the sample spans about 210,000 clones, just over 65% being singletons. This specimen was CD4+ T cells sorted from blood, taken between weeks 43 and 45, from a patient treated with tofacitinib. The source of these receptors is a human donor with alopecia areata.

The chain uses TRBV27 and TRBJ1-6; D is possibly TRBD1 (5 bases). Germline CDR1 MNHEY, CDR2 SMNVEV (reference sequence). The CDR3 is 13 amino acids. The V end was cut by 11 bases, the J end by 5 bases, with 13 bases between. This CDR3 is CAASRANNSPLHF. The DNA for the CDR3 is TGTGCCGCTAGCAGGGCAAATAATTCACCCCTCCACTTT.

This clone is medium-sized in the sample. The genes are TRBV7-9 and TRBJ1-4; D is ambiguous. The CDR3 totals 13 residues. Trimming shortened V by 5 bases and J by 8 bases, and 12 bases separated the two germline ends. Germline V gives CDR1 SEHNR, CDR2 FQNEAQ (reference sequence). CDR3 coding DNA: TGTGCCAGCAGCCTCCCACTGGGAGAAAAACTGTTTTTT. Translation: CASSLPLGEKLFF.

V is TRBV9 and J is TRBJ2-3, with D possibly being TRBD2 (5 bases). Germline lookup yields CDR1 SGDLS and CDR2 YYNGEE. CDR3 length: 16 amino acids. V gave up 0 bases and J gave up 0 bases, with 11 bases separating them. The CDR3 DNA is TGTGCCAGCAGCGTAGGCCAGCGGAGAAGCACAGATACGCAGTATTTT. This encodes CASSVGQRRSTDTQYF.

The chain couples TRBV5-1 to TRBJ1-2; D might be TRBD1 (6 bases). This CDR3 is 17 amino acids long. In germline, CDR1 is SGHRS, CDR2 YFSETQ. Trimming shortened V by 2 bases and J by 1 base, and 18 bases separated the two germline ends. The CDR3 here is CASSLMASTGNNYGYTF. The DNA for the CDR3 is TGCGCCAGCAGCTTAATGGCCTCAACAGGGAATAACTATGGCTACACCTTC.

The chain has TRBV5-6 and TRBJ2-3; D gene ambiguous. Trimming pared 1 base from V and 0 bases from J, leaving 6 bases between. CDR1 and CDR2 from the germline V gene are SGHDT and YYEEEE. The CDR3 has 14 amino acids. The CDR3 spells CASSLIPSTDTQYF. The CDR3 bases are TGTGCCAGCAGCTTGATTCCTAGCACAGATACGCAGTATTTT. Variable domain in full (rest from reference TRBV5-6 and TRBJ2-3): DAGVTQSPTHLIKTRGQQVTLRCSPKSGHDTVSWYQQALGQGPQFIFQYYEEEERQRGNFPDRFSGHQFPNYSSELNVNALLLGDSALYLCASSLIPSTDTQYFGPGTRLTVL.

V and J are TRBV2 and TRBJ1-6; D is unresolved. This CDR3 contains 14 residues. Germline CDR1 is SNHLY and CDR2 is FYNNEI. Trimming shortened V by 0 bases and J by 8 bases, and 8 bases separated the two germline ends. DNA for the CDR3: TGTGCCAGCAGTGAAGCTGGCGGGGATTCACCCCTCCACTTT. It translates to CASSEAGGDSPLHF.

The rearrangement joins TRBV30 to TRBJ2-5; weak D call: TRBD1 (6 bases). The V and J ends lost 2 bases and 1 base respectively, with 11 bases between them. The CDR3 runs 14 residues. CDR1 and CDR2 from the germline V gene are GTSNPN and SVGIG (reference sequence). The DNA for the CDR3 is TGTGCCTGGAGTCCAGGGACAACCCAAGAGACCCAGTACTTC. Encoded protein: CAWSPGTTQETQYF.

This clone was found once. The CDR3 nucleotides are TGCAGCGCCCAAACAACAGGATCCTACAATGAGCAGTTCTTC. Translating gives CSAQTTGSYNEQFF. The chain links TRBV29-1 to TRBJ2-1, with a possible D match to TRBD1 (5 bases). There are 14 residues in the CDR3. Trimming cost V 7 bases and J 1 base, with 14 bases left between them. Germline loops: CDR1 SQVTM, CDR2 ANQGSEA.

The chain recombines TRBV5-4 with TRBJ1-6; TRBD1 agrees at 7 bases. V lost 4 bases to trimming and J lost 6 bases; unmatched junction nucleotides: 4. Germline values: CDR1 SGHNT, CDR2 YYREEE (reference sequence). The CDR3 sequence is 14 residues long. As DNA, the CDR3 is TGTGCCAGCAGCGGGAGACAGGGTAATTCACCCCTCCACTTT. Translated, it gives CASSGRQGNSPLHF.

The V gene is TRBV7-2, the J gene TRBJ1-2, with D perhaps TRBD1 (6 bases). This CDR3 is built from 13 residues. CDR1 and CDR2 from the germline V gene are SGHTA and FQGNSA. V was clipped by 1 base and J by 3 bases, with 6 bases between them. The CDR3 spells CASSLGQDYGYTF. The CDR3 DNA follows: TGTGCCAGCAGCTTAGGACAGGACTATGGCTACACCTTC.

The V and J genes are TRBV29-1 and TRBJ1-2, with 8 bases that match TRBD1. V shed 7 bases, J shed 7 bases, and the junction held 8 bases outside the gene matches. Germline values: CDR1 SQVTM, CDR2 ANQGSEA. The CDR3 extends over 12 amino acids. CDR3 residues: CSAETGAGGYTF. The CDR3 bases are TGCAGCGCCGAGACAGGGGCGGGTGGCTACACCTTC.

This clone is a singleton in its sample. V is TRBV7-2 and J is TRBJ2-2, with D tentatively TRBD2 (5 bases). Germline V gene sequence: CDR1 SGHTA, CDR2 FQGNSA. Between the trimmed V and J ends, which lost 2 bases and 7 bases, there was a span of 11 bases. CDR3 length: 14 residues. CDR3 sequence: CASSLTLGNGELFF. CDR3 nucleotide sequence: TGTGCCAGCAGCTTAACACTAGGGAACGGGGAGCTGTTTTTT.

As DNA, the CDR3 is TGTGCCAGCAGTGAAGCGTTTGGAGCTTTCTTT. It translates to CASSEAFGAFF. This rearrangement joins TRBV2 to TRBJ1-1; D is uncertain. Germline values: CDR1 SNHLY, CDR2 FYNNEI. The germline V and J ends were trimmed by 0 bases and 10 bases, with 6 bases remaining between them. The CDR3 is 11 amino acids. The full variable domain, in which reference TRBV2 and TRBJ1-1 provide the parts outside the CDR3, is EPEVTQTPSHQVTQMGQEVILRCVPISNHLYFYWYRQILGQKVEFLVSFYNNEISEKSEIFDDQFSVERPDGSNFTLKIRSTKLEDSAMYFCASSEAFGAFFGQGTRLTVV.

This clone was seen only a few times. The chain joins TRBV7-3 to TRBJ2-5, with 15 bases matching TRBD2. The CDR3 has 16 amino acids. Germline V CDR1 and CDR2: SGHTA, FQGTGA. The V gene end was trimmed by 5 bases and the J gene end by 1 base; junction bases not matched to a gene: 2. The CDR3 DNA follows: TGTGCCAGCAGCATGGGACTAGCGGGGGGCCAAGAGACCCAGTACTTC. This codes for CASSMGLAGGQETQYF.

V is TRBV5-1 and J is TRBJ2-1, with D hard to call. The V end was cut by 0 bases, the J end by 7 bases, with 11 bases between. The CDR3 sequence is 14 residues long. Germline V gene sequence: CDR1 SGHRS, CDR2 YFSETQ. The CDR3 here is CASSLDVIRNEQFF. Here the CDR3 DNA reads TGCGCCAGCAGCTTGGACGTTATTAGAAATGAGCAGTTCTTC.

The V call is TRBV2, the J call TRBJ2-1; D gene unclear. V was shortened by 4 bases and J by 2 bases, with 0 bases between the two germline ends. The germline V gene encodes CDR1 SNHLY and CDR2 FYNNEI. The CDR3 covers 11 residues. The CDR3 DNA is TGTGCCAGCAGTGCCTACAATGAGCAGTTCTTC. This encodes CASSAYNEQFF.

J is TRBJ2-1 and V is TRBV7-9; 9 bases are shared with TRBD1. The CDR3 has 13 amino acids. Unmatched junction bases numbered 5, after V lost 9 bases and J lost 5 bases. CDR1 SEHNR and CDR2 FQNEAQ come from the germline V gene (reference sequence). The CDR3 bases are TGTGCCAGTTCCGGGACAGGGAACAATGAGCAGTTCTTC. It is translated as CASSGTGNNEQFF. The full variable domain, in which reference TRBV7-9 and TRBJ2-1 provide the parts outside the CDR3, is DTGVSQNPRHKITKRGQNVTFRCDPISEHNRLYWYRQTLGQGPEFLTYFQNEAQLEKSRLLSDRFSAERPKGSFSTLEIQRTEQGDSAMYLCASSGTGNNEQFFGPGTRLTVL.

The rearrangement uses TRBV11-3 and TRBJ2-5; the match to TRBD1 covers 10 bases. Germline assignment: CDR1 SGHNT and CDR2 YENEEA. V dropped 5 bases and J dropped 7; count of bases not matched to a gene: 4. This CDR3 has 13 amino acids. CDR3 residues: CASSRGQGGTQYF. The CDR3 nucleotides are TGTGCCAGCAGCCGTGGACAGGGGGGGACCCAGTACTTC.

The J gene is TRBJ1-1, the V gene TRBV10-3; D is ambiguous. CDR1 ENHRY and CDR2 SYGVKD come from the germline V gene. Trimming cost V 9 bases and J 8 bases, with 13 bases left between them. The CDR3 is made up of 11 amino acids. The DNA for the CDR3 is TGTGCCATTTCTCCGGGGATCGAAGCTTTCTTT. Its protein is CAISPGIEAFF.

V usage is TRBV30 and J usage is TRBJ2-3; D unresolved. The germline V and J ends were trimmed by 3 bases and 3 bases, with 4 bases remaining between them. CDR3 length: 11 amino acids. In germline, CDR1 is GTSNPN, CDR2 SVGIG (reference sequence). The CDR3 region is CAWRETDTQYF. The CDR3 bases are TGTGCCTGGAGAGAGACAGATACGCAGTATTTT.

This clone has a single count. The sample has other DNA sequences that encode this CDR3 too. The genes are TRBV30 and TRBJ1-5; TRBD1 might be the D (6 bases). Trimming stripped 3 bases from V and 4 bases from J, with 10 bases between. CDR1 and CDR2 (germline): GTSNPN, SVGIG (reference sequence). CDR3 length equals 13 residues. The CDR3 loop is CAWSGQGNQPQHF. The CDR3 nucleotides read TGTGCCTGGAGCGGGCAGGGGAATCAGCCCCAGCATTTT. Supplemented by reference TRBV30 and TRBJ1-5, the full variable domain reads SQTIHQWPATLVQPVGSPLSLECTVEGTSNPNLYWYRQAAGRGLQLLFYSVGIGQISSEVPQNLSASRPQDRQFILSSKKLLLSDSGFYLCAWSGQGNQPQHFGDGTRLSIL.

The chain's CDR3 is CAGRTGAYNEQFF. The CDR3 nucleotides read TGTGCCGGGCGGACAGGGGCCTACAATGAGCAGTTCTTC. V gene TRBV6-6 combines with J gene TRBJ2-1, with TRBD1 matching 9 bases. This CDR3 has 13 residues. The germline V gene encodes CDR1 MNHNY and CDR2 SVGAGI (reference sequence). The junction had 4 bases not matched to a gene; V was cut back by 11 bases and J by 2 bases.

The rearrangement links TRBV4-3 to TRBJ1-1; D possibly corresponds to TRBD1 (5 bases). This CDR3 is built from 15 residues. V was trimmed by 3 bases and J by 10 bases, leaving 21 bases between them. Per germline, CDR1 LGHNA and CDR2 YSLEER. Here the CDR3 DNA reads TGCGCCAGCAGCCAGGTTGTAAGGGACCTTTGGGGAGCTTTCTTT. Protein: CASSQVVRDLWGAFF.

The V call is TRBV6-5, the J call TRBJ2-1, with D unclear. Germline loops: CDR1 MNHEY, CDR2 SVGAGI. CDR3 length: 14 residues. With 4 bases removed from V and 2 bases from J, the gap between germline ends came to 9 bases. The CDR3 nucleotides read TGTGCCAGCAGTTGGCGTACTCCCTACAATGAGCAGTTCTTC. It codes for CASSWRTPYNEQFF.

The rearrangement uses TRBV7-2 and TRBJ2-7; 7 bases match TRBD1. This CDR3 is built from 14 residues. J gave up 1 base and V 5 bases, and 5 bases lay outside the gene matches. CDR1 and CDR2 (germline): SGHTA, FQGNSA. The CDR3 spells CASSPRTGSYEQYF. In nucleotides, the CDR3 is TGTGCCAGCAGCCCCCGGACAGGATCCTACGAGCAGTACTTC.

The chain couples TRBV20-1 to TRBJ2-3; D not certain. V dropped 3 bases and J dropped 7 bases, with 8 bases sitting between them. From germline, CDR1 is DFQATT and CDR2 SNEGSKA (reference sequence). This CDR3 spans 11 amino acids. The CDR3 DNA follows: TGCAGTGCTAGTCCCTCCAATACGCAGTATTTT. Translated, it gives CSASPSNTQYF.

A few counts support this clone. V usage is TRBV28 and J usage is TRBJ1-2, with a weak D call TRBD1 (6 bases). V was shortened by 6 bases and J by 4 bases, with 24 bases between the two germline ends. The CDR3 sequence is 17 residues long. Germline V gene sequence: CDR1 MDHEN, CDR2 SYDVKM. CDR3 bases: TGTGCCAGCAGATCTCACTCGGGGTTGGCAGGGGCCTATGGCTACACCTTC. Translation: CASRSHSGLAGAYGYTF.

The chain employs TRBV29-1 and TRBJ1-6; no reliable D call. The CDR3 is 13 amino acids. CDR1 SQVTM and CDR2 ANQGSEA come from the germline V gene. Trimming pared 6 bases from V and 12 bases from J, leaving 18 bases between. For the CDR3, the DNA is TGCAGCGTGGACGGCGGCCGGGGTGGACCCCTCCACTTT. Its translation is CSVDGGRGGPLHF.

The rearrangement uses TRBV2 and TRBJ1-2; tentatively, D is TRBD1 (6 bases). In germline, CDR1 is SNHLY, CDR2 FYNNEI. The V end was cut by 7 bases, the J end by 3 bases, with 12 bases between. The CDR3 has 13 residues. CDR3 sequence reads: CASKGGIDYGYTF. The CDR3 region has the DNA TGTGCCAGCAAGGGGGGGATCGACTATGGCTACACCTTC.

This clone was seen only a few times. The chain carries TRBV11-3 and TRBJ2-1, with 10 bases lining up with TRBD2. Per the germline V gene, CDR1 is SGHNT and CDR2 is YENEEA. This CDR3 contains 14 residues. The ends lost 4 bases at V and 5 bases at J; junction bases unmatched: 2. The CDR3 nucleotides read TGTGCCAGCAGCTACGGACTAGCGGACAATGAGCAGTTCTTC. Amino acid sequence: CASSYGLADNEQFF.

This sequence joins TRBV29-1 and TRBJ2-3; D may correspond to TRBD1 or TRBD2 (5 bases each). The CDR3 consists of 15 residues. V lost 7 bases to trimming and J lost 3 bases, with 20 bases between them. Germline CDR1 and CDR2: SQVTM and ANQGSEA. The CDR3 reads CSAARQGEPTDTQYF. DNA for the CDR3: TGCAGCGCGGCTAGGCAGGGAGAGCCTACAGATACGCAGTATTTT.